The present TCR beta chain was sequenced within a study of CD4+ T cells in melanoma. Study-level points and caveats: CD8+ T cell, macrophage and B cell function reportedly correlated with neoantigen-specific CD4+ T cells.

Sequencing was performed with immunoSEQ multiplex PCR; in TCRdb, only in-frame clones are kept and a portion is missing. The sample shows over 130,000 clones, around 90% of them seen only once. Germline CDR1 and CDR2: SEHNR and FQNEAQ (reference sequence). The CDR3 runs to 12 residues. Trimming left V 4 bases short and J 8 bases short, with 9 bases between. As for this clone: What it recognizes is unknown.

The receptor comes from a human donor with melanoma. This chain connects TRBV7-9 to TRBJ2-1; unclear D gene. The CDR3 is CASSSSRYEQFF. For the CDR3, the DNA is TGTGCCAGCAGCTCAAGCAGATATGAGCAGTTCTTC.